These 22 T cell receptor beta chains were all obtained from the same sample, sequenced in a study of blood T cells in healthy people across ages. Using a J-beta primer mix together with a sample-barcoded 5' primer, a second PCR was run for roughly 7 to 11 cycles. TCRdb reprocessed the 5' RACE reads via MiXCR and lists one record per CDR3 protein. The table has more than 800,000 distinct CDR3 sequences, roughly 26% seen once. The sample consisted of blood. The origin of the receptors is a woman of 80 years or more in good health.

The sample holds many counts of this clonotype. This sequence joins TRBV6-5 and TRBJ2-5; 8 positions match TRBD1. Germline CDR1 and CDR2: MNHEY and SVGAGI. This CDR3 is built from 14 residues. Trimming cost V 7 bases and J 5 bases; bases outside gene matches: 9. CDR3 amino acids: CASTDREAGETQYF. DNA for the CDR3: TGTGCCAGCACGGACAGGGAGGCGGGGGAGACCCAGTACTTC.

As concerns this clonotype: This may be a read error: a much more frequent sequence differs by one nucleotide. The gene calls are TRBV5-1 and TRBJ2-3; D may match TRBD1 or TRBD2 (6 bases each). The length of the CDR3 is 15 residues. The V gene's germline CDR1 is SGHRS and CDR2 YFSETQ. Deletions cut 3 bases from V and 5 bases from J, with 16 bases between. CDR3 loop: CASSYRAGEVDTQYF. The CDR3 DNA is TGCGCCAGCAGCTATCGGGCAGGGGAGGTAGATACGCAGTATTTT. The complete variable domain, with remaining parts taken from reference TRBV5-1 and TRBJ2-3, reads KAGVTQTPRYLIKTRGQQVTLSCSPISGHRSVSWYQQTPGQGLQFLFEYFSETQRNKGNFPGRFSGRQFSNSRSEMNVSTLELGDSALYLCASSYRAGEVDTQYFGPGTRLTVL.

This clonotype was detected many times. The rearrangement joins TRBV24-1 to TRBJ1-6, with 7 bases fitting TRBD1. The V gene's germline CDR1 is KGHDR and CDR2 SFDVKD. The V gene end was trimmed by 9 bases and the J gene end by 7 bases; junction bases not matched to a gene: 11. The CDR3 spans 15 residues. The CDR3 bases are TGTGCCACCCAAGGACGGGACAGCGAAAATTCACCCCTCCACTTT. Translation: CATQGRDSENSPLHF.

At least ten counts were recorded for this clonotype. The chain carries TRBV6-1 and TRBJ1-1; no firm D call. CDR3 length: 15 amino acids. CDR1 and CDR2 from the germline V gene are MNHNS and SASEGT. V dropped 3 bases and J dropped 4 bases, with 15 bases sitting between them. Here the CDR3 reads CASSEVVGPATEAFF. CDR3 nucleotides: TGTGCCAGCAGTGAGGTGGTCGGGCCGGCCACTGAAGCTTTCTTT.

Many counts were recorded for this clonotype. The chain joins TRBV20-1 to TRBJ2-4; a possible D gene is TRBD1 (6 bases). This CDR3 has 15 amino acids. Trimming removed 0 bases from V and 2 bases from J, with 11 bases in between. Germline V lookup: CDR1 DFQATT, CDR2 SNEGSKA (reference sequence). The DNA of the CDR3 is TGCAGTGCTAGAGAGGCAGGGGTGACCAAAAACATTCAGTACTTC. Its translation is CSAREAGVTKNIQYF.

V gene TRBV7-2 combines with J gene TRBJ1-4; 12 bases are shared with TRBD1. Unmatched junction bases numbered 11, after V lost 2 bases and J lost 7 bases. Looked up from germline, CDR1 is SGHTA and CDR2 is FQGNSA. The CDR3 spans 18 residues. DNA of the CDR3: TGTGCCAGCAGCTTAAATCCGGGACAGGGGGCTACGGGTGAAAAACTGTTTTTT. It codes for CASSLNPGQGATGEKLFF.

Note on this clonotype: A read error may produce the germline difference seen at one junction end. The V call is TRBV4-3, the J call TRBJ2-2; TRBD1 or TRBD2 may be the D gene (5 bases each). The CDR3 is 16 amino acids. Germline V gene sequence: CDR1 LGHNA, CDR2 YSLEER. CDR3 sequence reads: CASSQGGSINTGERFF. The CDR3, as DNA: TGCGCCAGCAGCCAAGGGGGGTCGATTAACACCGGGGAGCGGTTTTTT.

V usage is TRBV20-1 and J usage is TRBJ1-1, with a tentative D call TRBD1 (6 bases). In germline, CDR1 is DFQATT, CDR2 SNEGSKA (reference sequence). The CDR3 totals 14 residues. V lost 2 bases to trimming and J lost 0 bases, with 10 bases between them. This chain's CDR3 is CSARIGGMNTEAFF. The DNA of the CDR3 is TGCAGTGCTAGAATAGGGGGAATGAACACTGAAGCTTTCTTT.

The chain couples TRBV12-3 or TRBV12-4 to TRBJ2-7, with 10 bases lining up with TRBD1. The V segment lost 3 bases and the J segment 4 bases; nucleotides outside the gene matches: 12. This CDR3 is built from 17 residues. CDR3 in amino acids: CASSFAFFGTGVYEQYF. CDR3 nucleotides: TGTGCCAGCAGTTTTGCGTTCTTTGGGACAGGGGTGTACGAGCAGTACTTC.

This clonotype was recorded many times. The CDR3 DNA is TGTGCCAGCGTGTCATACAATGAGCAGTTCTTC. This codes for CASVSYNEQFF. This chain links TRBV2 with TRBJ2-1; D not resolved. Germline V gives CDR1 SNHLY, CDR2 FYNNEI. The CDR3 totals 11 residues. The V end lost 8 bases, the J end lost 4 bases, and 6 bases lay between the germline ends. The full variable domain, rest sourced from reference TRBV2 and TRBJ2-1, is EPEVTQTPSHQVTQMGQEVILRCVPISNHLYFYWYRQILGQKVEFLVSFYNNEISEKSEIFDDQFSVERPDGSNFTLKIRSTKLEDSAMYFCASVSYNEQFFGPGTRLTVL.

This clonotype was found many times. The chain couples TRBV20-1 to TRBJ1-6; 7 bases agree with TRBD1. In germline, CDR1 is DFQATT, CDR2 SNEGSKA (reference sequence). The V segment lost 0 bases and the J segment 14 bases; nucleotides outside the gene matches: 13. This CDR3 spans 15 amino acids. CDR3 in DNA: TGCAGTGCTAGAGATCCCCGGACAGGATATCAAGCCCTCCACTTT. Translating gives CSARDPRTGYQALHF.

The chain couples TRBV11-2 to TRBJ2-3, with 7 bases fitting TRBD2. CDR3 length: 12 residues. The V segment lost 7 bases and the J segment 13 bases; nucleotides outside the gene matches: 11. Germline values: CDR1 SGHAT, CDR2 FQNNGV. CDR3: CASTSWGGYEYF. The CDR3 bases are TGTGCCAGCACCTCATGGGGGGGGTACGAGTATTTT. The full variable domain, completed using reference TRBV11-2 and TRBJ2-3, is EAGVAQSPRYKIIEKRQSVAFWCNPISGHATLYWYQQILGQGPKLLIQFQNNGVVDDSQLPKDRFSAERLKGVDSTLKIQPAKLEDSAVYLCASTSWGGYEYFGPGTRLTVL.

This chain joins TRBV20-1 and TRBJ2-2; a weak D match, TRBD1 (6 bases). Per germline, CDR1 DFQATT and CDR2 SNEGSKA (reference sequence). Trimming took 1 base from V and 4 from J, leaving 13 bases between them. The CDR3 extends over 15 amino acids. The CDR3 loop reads CSARGLGARTGELFF. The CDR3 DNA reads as TGCAGTGCTAGAGGGCTGGGGGCTCGCACCGGGGAGCTGTTTTTT.

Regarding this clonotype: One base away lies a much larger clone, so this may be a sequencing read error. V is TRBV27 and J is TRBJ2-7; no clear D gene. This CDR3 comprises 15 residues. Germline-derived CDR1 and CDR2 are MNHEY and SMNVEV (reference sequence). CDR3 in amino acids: CTSSLLPQISYEQYF. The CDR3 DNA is TGTACCAGCAGTTTACTGCCGCAGATATCTTACGAGCAGTACTTC.

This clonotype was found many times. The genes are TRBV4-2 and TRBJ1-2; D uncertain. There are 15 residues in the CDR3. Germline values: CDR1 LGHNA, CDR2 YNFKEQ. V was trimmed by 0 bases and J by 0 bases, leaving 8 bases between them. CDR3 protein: CASSQDQAANYGYTF. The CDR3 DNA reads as TGTGCCAGCAGCCAAGATCAGGCAGCTAACTATGGCTACACCTTC.

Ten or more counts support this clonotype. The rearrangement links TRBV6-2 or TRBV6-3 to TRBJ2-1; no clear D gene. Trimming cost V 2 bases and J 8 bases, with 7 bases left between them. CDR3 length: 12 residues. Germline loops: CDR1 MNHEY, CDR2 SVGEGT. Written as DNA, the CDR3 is TGTGCCAGCAGTTACCCAACCGATGAGCAGTTCTTC. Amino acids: CASSYPTDEQFF.

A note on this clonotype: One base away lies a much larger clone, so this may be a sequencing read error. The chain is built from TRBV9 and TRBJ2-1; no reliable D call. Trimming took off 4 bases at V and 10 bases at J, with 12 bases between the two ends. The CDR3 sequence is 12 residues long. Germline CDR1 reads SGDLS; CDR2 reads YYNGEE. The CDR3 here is CASSQTGAEQFF. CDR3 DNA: TGTGCCAGCAGCCAGACCGGCGCGGAGCAGTTCTTC.

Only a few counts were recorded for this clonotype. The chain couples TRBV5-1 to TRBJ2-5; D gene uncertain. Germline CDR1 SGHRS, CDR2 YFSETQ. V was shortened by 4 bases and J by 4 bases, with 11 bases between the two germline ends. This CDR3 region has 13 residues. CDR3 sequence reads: CASSARWRETQYF. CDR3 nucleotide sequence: TGCGCCAGCAGCGCCCGGTGGAGAGAGACCCAGTACTTC.

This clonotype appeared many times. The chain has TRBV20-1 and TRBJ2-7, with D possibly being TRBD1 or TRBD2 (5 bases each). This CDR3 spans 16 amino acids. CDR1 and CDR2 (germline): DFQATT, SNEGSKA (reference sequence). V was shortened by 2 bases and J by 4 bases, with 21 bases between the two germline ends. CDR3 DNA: TGCAGTGCTAGACCTACCGTCCCGAGGGGCTTGTACGAGCAGTACTTC. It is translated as CSARPTVPRGLYEQYF.

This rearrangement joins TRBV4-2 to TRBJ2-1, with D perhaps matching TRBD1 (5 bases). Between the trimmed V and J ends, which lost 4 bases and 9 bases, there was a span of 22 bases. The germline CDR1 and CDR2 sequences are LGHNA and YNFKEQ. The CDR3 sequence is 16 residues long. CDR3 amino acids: CASSPIGVMGFREQFF. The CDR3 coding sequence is TGTGCCAGCAGCCCGATAGGGGTGATGGGGTTTCGTGAGCAGTTCTTC.

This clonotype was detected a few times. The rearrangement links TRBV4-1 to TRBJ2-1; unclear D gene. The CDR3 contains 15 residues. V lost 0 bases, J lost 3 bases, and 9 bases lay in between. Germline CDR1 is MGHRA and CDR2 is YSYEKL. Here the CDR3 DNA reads TGCGCCAGCAGCCAAGATCCTAACTTCTACAATGAGCAGTTCTTC. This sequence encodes CASSQDPNFYNEQFF.

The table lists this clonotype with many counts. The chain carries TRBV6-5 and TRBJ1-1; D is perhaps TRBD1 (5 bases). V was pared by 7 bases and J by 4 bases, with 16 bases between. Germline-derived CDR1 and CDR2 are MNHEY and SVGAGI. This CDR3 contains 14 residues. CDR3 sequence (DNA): TGTGCCAGCAAAGTCGGACACCCGGCCACTGAAGCTTTCTTT. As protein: CASKVGHPATEAFF.